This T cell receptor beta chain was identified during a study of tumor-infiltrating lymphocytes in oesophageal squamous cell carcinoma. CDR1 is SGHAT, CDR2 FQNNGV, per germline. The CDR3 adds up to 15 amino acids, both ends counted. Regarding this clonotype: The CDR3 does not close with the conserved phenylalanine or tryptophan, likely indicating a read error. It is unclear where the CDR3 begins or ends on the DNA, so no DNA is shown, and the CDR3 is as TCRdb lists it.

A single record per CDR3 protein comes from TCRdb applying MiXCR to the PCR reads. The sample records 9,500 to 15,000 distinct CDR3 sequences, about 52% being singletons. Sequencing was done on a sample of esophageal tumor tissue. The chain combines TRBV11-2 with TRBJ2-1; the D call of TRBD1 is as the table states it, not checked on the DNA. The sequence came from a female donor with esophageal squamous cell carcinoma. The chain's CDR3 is CASRPGRRHEQFFGS.